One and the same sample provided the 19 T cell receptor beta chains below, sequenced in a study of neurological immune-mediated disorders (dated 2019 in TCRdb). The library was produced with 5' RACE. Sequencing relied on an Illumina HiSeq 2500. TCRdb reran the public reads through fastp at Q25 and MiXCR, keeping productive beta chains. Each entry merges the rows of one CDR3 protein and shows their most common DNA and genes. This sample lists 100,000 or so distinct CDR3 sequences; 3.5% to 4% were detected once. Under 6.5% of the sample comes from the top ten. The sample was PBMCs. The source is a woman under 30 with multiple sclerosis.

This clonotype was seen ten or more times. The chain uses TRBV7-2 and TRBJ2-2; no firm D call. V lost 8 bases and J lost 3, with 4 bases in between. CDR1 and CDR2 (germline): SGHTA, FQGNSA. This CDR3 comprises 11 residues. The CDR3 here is CASGYTGELFF. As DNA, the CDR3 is TGTGCCAGCGGATACACCGGGGAGCTGTTTTTT.

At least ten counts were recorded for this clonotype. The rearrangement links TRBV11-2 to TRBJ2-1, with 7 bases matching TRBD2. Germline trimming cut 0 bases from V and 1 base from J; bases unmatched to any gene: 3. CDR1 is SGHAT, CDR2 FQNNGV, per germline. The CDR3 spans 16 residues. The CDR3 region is CASSLELAVSYNEQFF. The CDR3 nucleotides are TGTGCCAGCAGCTTAGAGCTAGCGGTGTCCTACAATGAGCAGTTCTTC. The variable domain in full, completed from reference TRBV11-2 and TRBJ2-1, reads EAGVAQSPRYKIIEKRQSVAFWCNPISGHATLYWYQQILGQGPKLLIQFQNNGVVDDSQLPKDRFSAERLKGVDSTLKIQPAKLEDSAVYLCASSLELAVSYNEQFFGPGTRLTVL.

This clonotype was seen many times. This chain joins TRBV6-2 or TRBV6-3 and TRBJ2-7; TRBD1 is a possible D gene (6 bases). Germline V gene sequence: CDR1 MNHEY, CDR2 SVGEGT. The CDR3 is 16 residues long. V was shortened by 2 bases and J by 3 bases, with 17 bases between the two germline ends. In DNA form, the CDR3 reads TGTGCCAGCAGTTACAGTAGGGGAACAGGGCTCTACGAGCAGTACTTC. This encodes CASSYSRGTGLYEQYF.

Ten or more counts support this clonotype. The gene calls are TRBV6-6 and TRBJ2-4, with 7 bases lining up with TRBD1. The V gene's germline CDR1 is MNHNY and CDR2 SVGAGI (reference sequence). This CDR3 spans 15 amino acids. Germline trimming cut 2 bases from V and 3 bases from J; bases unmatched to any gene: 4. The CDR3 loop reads CASSYPTGRKNIQYF. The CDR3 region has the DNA TGTGCCAGCAGTTACCCGACAGGGCGCAAAAACATTCAGTACTTC.

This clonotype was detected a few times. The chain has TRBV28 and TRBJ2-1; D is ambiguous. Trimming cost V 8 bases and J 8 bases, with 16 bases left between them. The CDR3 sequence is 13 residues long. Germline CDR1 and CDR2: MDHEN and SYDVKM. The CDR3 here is CASSTPIGDEQFF. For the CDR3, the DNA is TGTGCCAGCTCGACTCCGATCGGCGATGAGCAGTTCTTC.

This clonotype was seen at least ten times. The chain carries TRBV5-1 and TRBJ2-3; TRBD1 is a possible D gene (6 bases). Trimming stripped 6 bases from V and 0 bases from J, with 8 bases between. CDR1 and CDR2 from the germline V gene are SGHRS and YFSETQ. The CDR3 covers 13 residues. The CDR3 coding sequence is TGCGCCAGCATGCAGGGGAGCACAGATACGCAGTATTTT. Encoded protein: CASMQGSTDTQYF.

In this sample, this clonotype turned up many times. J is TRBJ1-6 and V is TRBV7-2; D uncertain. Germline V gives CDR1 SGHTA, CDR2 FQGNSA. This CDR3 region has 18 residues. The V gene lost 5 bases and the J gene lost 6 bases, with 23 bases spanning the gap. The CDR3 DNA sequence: TGTGCCAGCAGCCAAGAGCCCCCGGGGAGTAACACTAATTCACCCCTCCACTTT. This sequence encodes CASSQEPPGSNTNSPLHF. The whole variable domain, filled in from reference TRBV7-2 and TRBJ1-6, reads GAGVSQSPSNKVTEKGKDVELRCDPISGHTALYWYRQSLGQGLEFLIYFQGNSAPDKSGLPSDRFSAERTGGSVSTLTIQRTQQEDSAVYLCASSQEPPGSNTNSPLHFGNGTRLTVT.

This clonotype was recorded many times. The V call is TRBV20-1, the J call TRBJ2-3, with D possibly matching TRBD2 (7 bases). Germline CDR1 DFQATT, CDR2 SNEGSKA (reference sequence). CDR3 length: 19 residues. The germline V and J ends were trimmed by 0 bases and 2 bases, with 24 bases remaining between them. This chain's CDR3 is CSARDPASGRGGVTDTQYF. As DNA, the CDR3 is TGCAGTGCTAGAGATCCAGCCAGCGGAAGGGGGGGCGTCACAGATACGCAGTATTTT.

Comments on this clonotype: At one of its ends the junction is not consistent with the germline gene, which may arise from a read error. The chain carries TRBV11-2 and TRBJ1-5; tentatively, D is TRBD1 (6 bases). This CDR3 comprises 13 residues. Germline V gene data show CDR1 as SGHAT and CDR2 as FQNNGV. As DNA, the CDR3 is TGTGCCAGCAGAAAACAGGGCGATAAGACCCAGAATTTT. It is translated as CASRKQGDKTQNF.

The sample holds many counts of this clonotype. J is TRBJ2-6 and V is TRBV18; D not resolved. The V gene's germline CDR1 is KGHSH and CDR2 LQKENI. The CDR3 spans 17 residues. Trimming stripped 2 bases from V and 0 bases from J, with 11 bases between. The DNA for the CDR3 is TGTGCCAGCTCACCATCCGTCCCGCTCTCTGGGGCCAACGTCCTGACTTTC. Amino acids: CASSPSVPLSGANVLTF.

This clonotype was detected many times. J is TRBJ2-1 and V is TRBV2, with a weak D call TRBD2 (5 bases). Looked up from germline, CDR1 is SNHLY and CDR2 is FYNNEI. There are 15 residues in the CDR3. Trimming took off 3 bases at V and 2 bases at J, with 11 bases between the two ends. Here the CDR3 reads CASSERGNPYNEQFF. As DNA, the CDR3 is TGTGCCAGCAGTGAGAGAGGGAACCCCTACAATGAGCAGTTCTTC.

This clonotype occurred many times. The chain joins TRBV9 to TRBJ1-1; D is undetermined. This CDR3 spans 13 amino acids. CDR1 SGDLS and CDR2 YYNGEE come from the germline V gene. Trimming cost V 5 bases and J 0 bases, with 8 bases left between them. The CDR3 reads CASSVDLNTEAFF. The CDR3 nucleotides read TGTGCCAGCAGTGTGGACCTGAACACTGAAGCTTTCTTT.

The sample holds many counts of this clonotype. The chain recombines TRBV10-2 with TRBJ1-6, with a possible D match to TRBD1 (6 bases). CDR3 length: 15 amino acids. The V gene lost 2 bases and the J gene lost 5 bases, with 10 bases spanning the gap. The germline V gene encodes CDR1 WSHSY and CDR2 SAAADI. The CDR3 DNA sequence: TGCGCCAGCAGTGAGAATCAGGGGAATAATTCACCCCTCCACTTT. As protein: CASSENQGNNSPLHF.

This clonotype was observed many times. For the CDR3, the DNA is TGCAGTGCTAGAGACTCGGACAGGGGGAGTCAGCCCCAGCATTTT. Its translation is CSARDSDRGSQPQHF. The V call is TRBV20-1, the J call TRBJ1-5, with 10 bases aligning to TRBD1. Germline V gene lookup returns CDR1 DFQATT and CDR2 SNEGSKA (reference sequence). The CDR3 runs to 15 residues. J was trimmed by 6 bases and V by 0 bases; bases with no gene match: 5.

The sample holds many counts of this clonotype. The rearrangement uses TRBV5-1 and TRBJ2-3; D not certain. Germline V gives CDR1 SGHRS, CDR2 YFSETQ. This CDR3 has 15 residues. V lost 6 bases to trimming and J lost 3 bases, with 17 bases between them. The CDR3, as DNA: TGCGCCAGCAATTATCAGTCCAAGAGTACAGATACGCAGTATTTT. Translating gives CASNYQSKSTDTQYF.

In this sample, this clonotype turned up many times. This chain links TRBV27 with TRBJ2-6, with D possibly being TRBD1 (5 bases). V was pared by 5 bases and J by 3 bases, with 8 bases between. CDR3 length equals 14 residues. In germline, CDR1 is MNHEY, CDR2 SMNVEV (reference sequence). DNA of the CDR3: TGTGCCAGCAGTCCCCAGGGTGGGGCCAACGTCCTGACTTTC. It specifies CASSPQGGANVLTF.

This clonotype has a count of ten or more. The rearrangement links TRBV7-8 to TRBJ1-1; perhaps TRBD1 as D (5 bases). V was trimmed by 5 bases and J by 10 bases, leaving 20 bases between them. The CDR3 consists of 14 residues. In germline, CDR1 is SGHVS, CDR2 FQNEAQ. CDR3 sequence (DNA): TGTGCCAGCAGCACGGGCCGGGGCGGGTTCGTAGCTTTCTTT. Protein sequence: CASSTGRGGFVAFF.

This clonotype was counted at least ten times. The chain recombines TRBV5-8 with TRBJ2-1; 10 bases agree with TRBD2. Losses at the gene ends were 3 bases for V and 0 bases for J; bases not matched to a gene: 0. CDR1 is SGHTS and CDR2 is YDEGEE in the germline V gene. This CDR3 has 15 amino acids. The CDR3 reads CASSSSGGSYNEQFF. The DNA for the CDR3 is TGTGCCAGCAGCTCTAGCGGGGGCTCCTACAATGAGCAGTTCTTC.

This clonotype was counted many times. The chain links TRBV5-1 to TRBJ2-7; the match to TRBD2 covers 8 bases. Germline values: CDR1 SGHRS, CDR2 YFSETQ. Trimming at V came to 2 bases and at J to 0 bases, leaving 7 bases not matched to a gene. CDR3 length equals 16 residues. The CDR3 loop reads CASSLAGVPFSYEQYF. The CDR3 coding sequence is TGCGCCAGCAGCTTAGCGGGGGTACCTTTCTCCTACGAGCAGTACTTC.